These T cell receptor beta chains were read from a single sample in a study of chemoradiotherapy in HPV16-positive cancers. This table comes from immunoSEQ multiplex PCR, and its TCRdb copy is limited to in-frame clones, with some not included. The repertoire consists of roughly 2,100 clones, with approximately 81% occurring once and the leading ten covering approximately 9.6%. The sequences come from tumor tissue, collected from a patient who underwent chemoradiotherapy. The receptors here all came from a human donor with HPV-associated anogenital cancer. Both conserved end residues are part of each CDR3. The D gene is left open where the match is weak. Not every row has a clone size; where given, it reads once, few, many or a size class.

j_call	clone_size	v_call	d_call	cdr3_aa	cdr3_nt
TRBJ2-3	-	TRBV5-1	TRBD2	CASSLYGTSGPPTDTQYF	TGCGCCAGCAGCTTGTACGGGACTAGCGGCCCACCCACAGATACGCAGTATTTT
TRBJ1-1	-	TRBV7-3	-	CASRDSNTEAFF	TGTGCCAGCAGGGACAGTAACACTGAAGCTTTCTTT
TRBJ2-7	once	TRBV11-2	TRBD2	CASSPDLAVSYEQYF	TGTGCCAGCAGCCCTGACCTAGCGGTCTCCTACGAGCAGTACTTC
TRBJ1-6	-	TRBV7-9	-	CASSLASADNSPLHF	TGTGCCAGCAGCTTAGCGTCGGCAGATAATTCACCCCTCCACTTT
TRBJ1-6	-	TRBV27	-	CASSLKGSQNSPLHF	TGTGCCAGCAGTTTAAAGGGCAGCCAAAATTCACCCCTCCACTTT
TRBJ2-3	-	TRBV19	TRBD2	CASSITSGEDTQYF	TGTGCCAGTAGTATCACTAGCGGGGAAGATACGCAGTATTTT
TRBJ1-1	-	TRBV19	-	CASSSMVVAFF	TGTGCCAGTAGTTCTATGGTTGTGGCTTTCTTT
TRBJ1-4	-	TRBV12-5	-	CATRGGSATNEKLFF	TGTGCTACCCGGGGGGGGTCCGCAACTAATGAAAAACTGTTTTTT
TRBJ2-2	few	TRBV6-4	TRBD1	CASSDQGDTGELFF	TGTGCCAGCAGTGATCAGGGGGACACCGGGGAGCTGTTTTTT
TRBJ1-6	-	TRBV30	-	CAWSGLLYSPLHF	TGTGCCTGGAGTGGCCTCCTATATTCACCCCTCCACTTT
TRBJ1-6	-	TRBV5-1	-	CASSLGTVSLNSPLHF	TGCGCCAGCAGCTTGGGGACAGTTTCTCTTAATTCACCCCTCCACTTT
TRBJ1-1	-	TRBV2	-	CASSEMSGGTYTEAFF	TGTGCCAGCAGTGAAATGAGTGGGGGGACCTACACTGAAGCTTTCTTT
TRBJ1-5	few	TRBV6-5	-	CASSYSKSQPQHF	TGTGCCAGCAGTTACTCGAAGAGTCAGCCCCAGCATTTT
TRBJ2-7	-	TRBV7-3	-	CASSLTGGLTPYEQYF	TGTGCCAGCAGCTTAACCGGGGGCCTTACCCCCTACGAGCAGTACTTC
TRBJ1-2	-	TRBV19	-	CASSKQGEYGYTF	TGTGCCAGTAGCAAGCAAGGAGAGTATGGCTACACCTTC
TRBJ1-1	few	TRBV29-1	-	CSVEEPRDSTEAFF	TGCAGCGTTGAAGAACCCAGGGATAGCACTGAAGCTTTCTTT
TRBJ1-6	-	TRBV10-3	-	CAISDRVDSPLHF	TGTGCCATCAGTGACCGCGTTGATTCACCCCTCCACTTT
TRBJ1-5	-	TRBV2	-	CASKRVNSNQPQHF	TGTGCCAGCAAACGGGTGAATAGCAATCAGCCCCAGCATTTT
TRBJ1-4	-	TRBV9	-	CASSQDQNEKLFF	TGTGCCAGCAGTCAGGATCAGAATGAAAAACTGTTTTTT
TRBJ1-2	-	TRBV6-6	-	CASAPGQVANYGYTF	TGTGCCAGCGCTCCGGGGCAAGTAGCTAACTATGGCTACACCTTC
TRBJ2-7	-	TRBV4-3	-	CASSHNGGSEQYF	TGCGCCAGCAGCCACAATGGGGGTTCCGAGCAGTACTTC
TRBJ2-3	-	TRBV19	-	CATQGTDASTDTQYF	TGTGCCACCCAAGGGACGGACGCTAGCACAGATACGCAGTATTTT
TRBJ2-7	-	TRBV30	TRBD2	CAWSLAGGSEQYF	TGTGCCTGGAGCCTAGCGGGAGGATCCGAGCAGTACTTC
TRBJ2-7	few	TRBV19	-	CASSPAGPGDYEQYF	TGTGCCAGTAGTCCTGCCGGACCGGGGGACTACGAGCAGTACTTC
TRBJ2-2	-	TRBV6-4	TRBD2	CASSSGRDTGELFF	TGTGCCAGCAGTAGCGGGAGGGACACCGGGGAGCTGTTTTTT
TRBJ2-1	-	TRBV18	-	CASSPEGGGYNEQFF	TGTGCCAGCTCACCGGAGGGGGGGGGTTACAATGAGCAGTTCTTC
TRBJ2-1	-	TRBV2	TRBD2	CATQGGGVYNEQFF	TGTGCCACCCAGGGTGGGGGGGTCTACAATGAGCAGTTCTTC
TRBJ2-5	-	TRBV6-1	TRBD2	CASSHQTGGGETQYF	TGTGCCAGTTCCCACCAAACGGGGGGTGGCGAGACCCAGTACTTC
TRBJ2-1	-	TRBV11-3	-	CASSSPQSPDEQFF	TGTGCCAGCAGCTCCCCTCAAAGCCCCGATGAGCAGTTCTTC
TRBJ1-1	-	TRBV2	-	CASRGTGLGTEAFF	TGTGCCAGCAGGGGGACGGGGCTCGGCACTGAAGCTTTCTTT
TRBJ2-2	-	TRBV11-2	-	CASSFRGGRATGELFF	TGTGCCAGCAGCTTTCGAGGGGGGAGGGCCACCGGGGAGCTGTTTTTT
TRBJ1-4	-	TRBV19	-	CATKKGVSTSGEKLFF	TGTGCCACCAAGAAGGGAGTTTCGACCTCGGGTGAAAAACTGTTTTTT
TRBJ1-5	-	TRBV19	-	CASSTAGGEQPQHF	TGTGCCAGTAGTACGGCGGGGGGAGAACAGCCCCAGCATTTT
TRBJ1-3	-	TRBV19	-	CASKVGVAGNTIYF	TGTGCCAGTAAAGTCGGGGTTGCCGGAAACACCATATATTTT
TRBJ2-7	-	TRBV28	-	CASRGTLLEKYF	TGTGCCAGCAGAGGGACACTTCTCGAGAAGTACTTC
TRBJ2-3	-	TRBV5-4	-	CASSAAAHSTDTQYF	TGTGCCAGCTCGGCGGCGGCTCATAGCACAGATACGCAGTATTTT
TRBJ2-5	-	TRBV18	TRBD2	CASSPRGASGKETQYF	TGTGCCAGCTCACCACGAGGGGCTAGCGGGAAAGAGACCCAGTACTTC
TRBJ2-1	-	TRBV2	-	CASSTYNEQFF	TGTGCCAGCAGTACCTACAATGAGCAGTTCTTC
TRBJ1-4	-	TRBV21-1	-	CASSKEGQGTIDEKLFF	TGTGCCAGCAGCAAAGAAGGTCAAGGGACTATCGATGAAAAACTGTTTTTT
TRBJ1-2	-	TRBV19	-	CASSLQTGMAGGYTF	TGTGCCAGTAGCCTTCAAACAGGGATGGCAGGTGGCTACACCTTC
TRBJ1-1	few	TRBV2	TRBD1	CASRGRDRGPTEAFF	TGTGCCAGCAGGGGCAGGGACAGGGGGCCGACTGAAGCTTTCTTT
TRBJ1-1	-	TRBV30	-	CAWSVTENTEAFF	TGTGCCTGGAGTGTAACGGAGAACACTGAAGCTTTCTTT
TRBJ2-3	-	TRBV6-1	-	CASSEGSGGADTQYF	TGTGCCAGCAGTGAAGGGAGCGGCGGCGCAGATACGCAGTATTTT
TRBJ1-1	-	TRBV19	-	CASSIDQMNTEAFF	TGTGCCAGTAGTATAGATCAAATGAACACTGAAGCTTTCTTT
TRBJ2-5	once	TRBV6-1	TRBD1	CASGDRVEETQYF	TGTGCCAGCGGAGACAGGGTTGAAGAGACCCAGTACTTC
TRBJ1-5	-	TRBV5-6	TRBD1	CASSFWTGDQPQHF	TGTGCCAGCAGCTTTTGGACAGGGGATCAGCCCCAGCATTTT